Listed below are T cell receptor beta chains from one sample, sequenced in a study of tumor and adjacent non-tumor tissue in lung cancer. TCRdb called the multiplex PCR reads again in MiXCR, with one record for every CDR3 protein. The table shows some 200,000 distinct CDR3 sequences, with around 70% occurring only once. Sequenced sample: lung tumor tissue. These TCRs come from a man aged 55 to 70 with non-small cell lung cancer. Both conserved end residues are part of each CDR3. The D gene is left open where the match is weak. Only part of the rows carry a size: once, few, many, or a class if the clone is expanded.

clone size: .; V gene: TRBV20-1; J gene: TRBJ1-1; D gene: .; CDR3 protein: CSARDGVKMNTEALF; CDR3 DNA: TGTAGTGCTAGAGATGGAGTAAAGATGAACACTGAAGCTTTATTT
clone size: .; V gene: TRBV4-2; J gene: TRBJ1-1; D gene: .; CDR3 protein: CDSSQDRMNTEAFF; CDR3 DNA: TGTGACAGCAGCCAAGATCGTATGAACACTGAAGCTTTCTTT
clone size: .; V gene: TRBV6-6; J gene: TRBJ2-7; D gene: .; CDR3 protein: CASSLRHRTYEQYF; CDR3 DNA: TGTGCCAGCAGTCTCCGGCACAGGACCTACGAGCAGTACTTC
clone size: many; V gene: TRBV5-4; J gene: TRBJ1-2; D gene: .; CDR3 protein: CALAMEGIAYSYTF; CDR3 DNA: TGTGCGCTTGCCATGGAGGGGATAGCGTATAGCTACACCTTC
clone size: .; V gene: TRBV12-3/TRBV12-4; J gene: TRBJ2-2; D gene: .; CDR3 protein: CGSSSRTINTGELFF; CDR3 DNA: TGTGGCAGCAGTTCTCGGACAATCAACACCGGGGAGCTGTTTTTT
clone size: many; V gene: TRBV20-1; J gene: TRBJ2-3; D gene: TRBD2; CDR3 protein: CSARGGLAGGDTQYF; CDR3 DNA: TGCAGTGCTAGAGGTGGGCTAGCGGGAGGCGATACGCAGTATTTT
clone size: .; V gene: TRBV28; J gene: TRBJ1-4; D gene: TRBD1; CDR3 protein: CVSGDRRPLFF; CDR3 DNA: TGTGTCAGCGGGGACAGGAGACCACTGTTTTTT
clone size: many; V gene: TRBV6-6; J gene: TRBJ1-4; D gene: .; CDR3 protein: CASSYTDGTNEKLFF; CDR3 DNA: TGTGCCAGCAGTTATACGGACGGGACTAATGAAAAACTGTTTTTT
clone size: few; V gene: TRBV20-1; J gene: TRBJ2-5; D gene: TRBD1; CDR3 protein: CSAPPGQFLETQYF; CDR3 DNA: TGCAGTGCCCCACCGGGACAGTTCTTAGAGACCCAGTACTTC
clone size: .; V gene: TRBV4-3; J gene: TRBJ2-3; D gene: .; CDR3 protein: CASSQDRAGTTNTQYF; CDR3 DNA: TGCGCCAGCAGTCAGGATAGAGCGGGCACCACAAATACGCAGTATTTT
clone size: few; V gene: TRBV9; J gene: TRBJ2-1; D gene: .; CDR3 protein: CASSVEVRAGDGNERFF; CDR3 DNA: TGTGCCAGCAGCGTAGAAGTTAGGGCAGGAGACGGAAATGAGCGATTCTTC
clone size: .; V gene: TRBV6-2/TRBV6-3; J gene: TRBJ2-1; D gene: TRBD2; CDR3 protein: CASSGTSGRYNEQFF; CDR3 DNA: TGTGCCAGCAGCGGGACTAGCGGGAGGTACAATGAGCAGTTCTTC
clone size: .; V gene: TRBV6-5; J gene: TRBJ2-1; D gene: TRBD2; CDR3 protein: CATSKASGIDYNEQFF; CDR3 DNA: TGTGCCACCTCTAAGGCAAGCGGGATCGACTACAATGAGCAGTTCTTC
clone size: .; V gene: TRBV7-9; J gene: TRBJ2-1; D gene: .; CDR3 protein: CASSFGRGEQFF; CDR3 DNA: TGTGCCAGCAGCTTTGGCAGGGGCGAGCAGTTCTTC
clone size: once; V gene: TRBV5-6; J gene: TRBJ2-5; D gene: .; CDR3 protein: CASNFDTVETQYF; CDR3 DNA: TGTGCCAGCAACTTTGATACAGTAGAGACTCAGTACTTC
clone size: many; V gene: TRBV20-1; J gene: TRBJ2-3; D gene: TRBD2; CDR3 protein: CSAVSGGVSTDTQYF; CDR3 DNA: TGCAGTGCCGTTAGCGGGGGAGTCAGCACAGATACGCAGTATTTT
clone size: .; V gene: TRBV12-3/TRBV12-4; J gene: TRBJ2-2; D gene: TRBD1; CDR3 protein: CTSDRARTGELFF; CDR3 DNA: TGTACCAGCGACAGGGCAAGGACCGGGGAGCTATTTTTT
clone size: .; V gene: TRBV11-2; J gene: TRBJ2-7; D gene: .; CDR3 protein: CASNLNSYEQYF; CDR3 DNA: TGTGCCAGCAACTTAAATTCGTACGAGCAGTACTTC
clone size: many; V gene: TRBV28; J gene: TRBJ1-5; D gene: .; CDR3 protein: CASSMQGKGNQPQHF; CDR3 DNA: TGTGCCAGCAGTATGCAGGGGAAGGGAAATCAGCCCCAGCATTTT
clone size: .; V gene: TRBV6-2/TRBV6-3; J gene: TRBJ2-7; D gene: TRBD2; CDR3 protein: CASKTAGLAGGPREQYF; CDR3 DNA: TGTGCCAGCAAAACCGCGGGACTAGCGGGAGGTCCGAGGGAGCAGTACTTC
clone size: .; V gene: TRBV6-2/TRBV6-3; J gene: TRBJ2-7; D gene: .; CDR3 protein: CTSRAGNSCEQYF; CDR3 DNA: TGTACCAGCAGGGCAGGGAACTCCTGCGAGCAGTACTTC
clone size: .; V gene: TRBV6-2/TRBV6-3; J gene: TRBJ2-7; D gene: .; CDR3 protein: CASNYSGQTGGEQYF; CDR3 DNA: TGTGCCAGCAATTACTCAGGGCAAACCGGGGGCGAGCAGTACTTT
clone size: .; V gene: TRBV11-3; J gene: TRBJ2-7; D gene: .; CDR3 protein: CASSLRFRAYHEQYF; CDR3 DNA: TGTGCCAGCAGCCTGAGGTTTAGAGCCTACCACGAGCAGTACTTC
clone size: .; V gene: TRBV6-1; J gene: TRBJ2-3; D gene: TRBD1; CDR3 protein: CASSEACWFPGQGANTQYF; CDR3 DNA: TGTGCCAGCAGTGAAGCGTGTTGGTTCCCGGGACAGGGGGCCAATACGCAGTATTTT
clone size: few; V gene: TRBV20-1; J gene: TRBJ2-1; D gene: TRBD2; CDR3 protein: CSASPSGDPYNEQFF; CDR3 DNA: TGCAGTGCTAGCCCTAGCGGTGATCCCTACAATGAGCAGTTCTTC
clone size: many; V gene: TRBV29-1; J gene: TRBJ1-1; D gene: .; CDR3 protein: CSVEERDGKNTEAFF; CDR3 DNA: TGCAGCGTTGAAGAGAGGGACGGAAAGAACACTGAAGCTTTCTTT
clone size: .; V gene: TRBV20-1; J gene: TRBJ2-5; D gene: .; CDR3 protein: CSASARWGLETQYF; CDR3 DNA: TGTAGTGCTAGTGCTCGCTGGGGGCTGGAGACCCAGTACTTC
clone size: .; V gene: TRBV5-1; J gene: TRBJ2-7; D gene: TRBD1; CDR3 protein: CASSLQGMHEQYF; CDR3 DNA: TGCGCCAGCAGCTTACAGGGGATGCACGAGCAGTACTTC
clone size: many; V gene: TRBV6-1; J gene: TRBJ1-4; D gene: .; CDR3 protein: CASRQRGGSMEKLFF; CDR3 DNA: TGTGCCAGCAGACAAAGGGGGGGCAGTATGGAAAAACTGTTTTTT
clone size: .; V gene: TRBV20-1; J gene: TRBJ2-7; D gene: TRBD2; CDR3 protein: CSTSTTSGMPSGQYF; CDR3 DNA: TGCAGTACTTCCACCACTAGCGGGATGCCCTCCGGGCAGTACTTC
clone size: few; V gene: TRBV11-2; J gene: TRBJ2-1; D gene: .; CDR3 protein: CASSPSDSSSYNEQFF; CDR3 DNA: TGTGCCAGCAGCCCCTCGGACTCGAGCTCCTACAATGAGCAGTTCTTC
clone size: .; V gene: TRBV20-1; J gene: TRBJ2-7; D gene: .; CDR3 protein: CSASSNERCSDEQYF; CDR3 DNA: TGCAGTGCTAGTTCTAACGAGCGGTGTAGCGACGAGCAGTACTTC
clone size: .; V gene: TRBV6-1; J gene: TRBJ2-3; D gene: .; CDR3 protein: CASSQQGADTQYF; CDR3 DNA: TGTGCCAGCAGTCAGCAGGGCGCAGATACGCAGTATTTT
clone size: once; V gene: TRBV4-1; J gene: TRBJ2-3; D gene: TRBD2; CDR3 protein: CARSQEQSGRVTGTQYF; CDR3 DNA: TGCGCCAGGAGCCAAGAGCAGAGCGGGAGGGTGACAGGTACGCAGTATTTT
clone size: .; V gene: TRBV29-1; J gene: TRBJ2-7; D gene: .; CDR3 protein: CSARRDLSYEQYF; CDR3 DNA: TGCAGCGCCCGGAGGGACCTCTCCTACGAACAGTACTTC
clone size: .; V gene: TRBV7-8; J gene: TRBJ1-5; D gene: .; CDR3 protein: CASSHRPSVGPQHF; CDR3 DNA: TGTGCCAGCAGCCATAGACCCTCCGTGGGGCCCCAGCATTTT
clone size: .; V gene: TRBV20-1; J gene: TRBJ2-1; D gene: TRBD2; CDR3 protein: CSVLRLAKSSYNEQFF; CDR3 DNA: TGCAGTGTCCTCAGACTAGCGAAAAGCTCCTACAATGAGCAGTTCTTC
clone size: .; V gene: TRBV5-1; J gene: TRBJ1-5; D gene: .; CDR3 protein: CASSSSNREENQPQHF; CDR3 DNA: TGCGCCAGCAGCTCCTCGAATAGGGAAGAAAATCAGCCCCAGCATTTT
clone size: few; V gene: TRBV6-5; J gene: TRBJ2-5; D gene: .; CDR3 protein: CASSYGIGAGETQYF; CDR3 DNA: TGTGCCAGCAGTTACGGCATAGGGGCAGGAGAGACCCAGTACTTT
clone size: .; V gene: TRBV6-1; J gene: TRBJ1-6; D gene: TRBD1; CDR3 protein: CASSGIAGGRSYNSPLHF; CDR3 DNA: TGTGCCAGCAGTGGTATCGCAGGGGGGAGGTCCTATAATTCACCCCTCCACTTT
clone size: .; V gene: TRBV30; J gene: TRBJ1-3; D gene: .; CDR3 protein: CAWSVWRSSGNTIYF; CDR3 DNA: TGTGCCTGGAGTGTATGGAGAAGCTCTGGAAACACCATATATTTT